This is a list of T cell receptor beta chains from one sample in a study of regulatory T cells in long-lasting Graves disease. TCRdb independently ran MiXCR on the multiplex PCR reads; one entry per CDR3 protein. Counted here are hundreds of thousands of distinct CDR3 sequences, under 20% occurring once; the ten biggest clones make up around a sixth. Another study also made use of these data, one on T cells in Graves' hyperthyroidism and ophthalmopathy.

Sequencing used peripheral blood mononuclear cells (PBMCs), obtained at new diagnosis, from a patient treated with antithyroid drugs. These receptors came from a woman between 25 and 40 years old with Graves disease. CDR3s include the opening cysteine and the closing phenylalanine or tryptophan. D genes are given only for firm matches. Only part of the rows carry a size: once, few, many, or a class if the clone is expanded.

D	size	length	V	J	DNA	CDR3
TRBD1	many	14	TRBV6-1	TRBJ1-6	TGTGCCAGCACTGAGACAGGGGTGCGTTCACCCCTCCACTTT	CASTETGVRSPLHF
NA	many	19	TRBV7-8	TRBJ2-6	TGTGCCAGCAGCCCAGACCAGGGCAGATCCCAGGCTGGGGCCAACGTCCTGACTTTC	CASSPDQGRSQAGANVLTF
NA	few	16	TRBV5-1	TRBJ1-5	TGCGCCAGCAGCGAAGGAGGACTCTCTCAATCAGGGCCCCAGCATTTT	CASSEGGLSQSGPQHF
NA	many	13	TRBV11-2	TRBJ1-2	TGTGCCAGCAGCTTAAACGGATACTATGGCTACACCTTC	CASSLNGYYGYTF
TRBD2	NA	16	TRBV7-9	TRBJ2-3	TGTGCCAGCAGCTTAGTGGGCGGGAGCGGAACAGATACGCAGTATTTT	CASSLVGGSGTDTQYF
NA	NA	17	TRBV14	TRBJ2-2	TGTGCCAGCAGCCAAGGTCGAGTCGAATTGTGGACCGGGGAGCTGTTTTTT	CASSQGRVELWTGELFF
TRBD2	few	17	TRBV20-1	TRBJ2-7	TGCAGTGCTAGAGCCCACAGGACTAGCGGGAGTCTTCGTGAGCAGTACTTC	CSARAHRTSGSLREQYF
TRBD2	many	16	TRBV20-1	TRBJ2-3	TGCAGTGCTAGACCCGGGACTAGCGGGATCACAGATACGCAGTATTTT	CSARPGTSGITDTQYF
TRBD1	NA	14	TRBV20-1	TRBJ1-1	TGCAGTGCTAGGGGGACAGGGACGGACACTGAAGCTTTCTTT	CSARGTGTDTEAFF
TRBD1	many	15	TRBV11-2	TRBJ2-7	TGTGCCAGCAGCTTAGGCCCGGGACAGCCCTACGAGCAGTACTTC	CASSLGPGQPYEQYF
NA	many	12	TRBV30	TRBJ2-1	TGTGCCTGGAAACCCGACGGCAATGAGCAGTTCTTC	CAWKPDGNEQFF
TRBD1	many	14	TRBV20-1	TRBJ1-6	TGCAGTGCTAGCCCCGGGACAGGCAATTCACCCCTCCACTTT	CSASPGTGNSPLHF
NA	many	13	TRBV10-3	TRBJ1-1	TGTGCCATCAGTGTCCTAGACTACACTGAAGCTTTCTTT	CAISVLDYTEAFF
TRBD1	few	20	TRBV24-1	TRBJ2-6	TGTGCCACCAGTGAAACCACAGCGACAGGGGGCAGGTCTGGGGCCAACGTCCTGACTTTC	CATSETTATGGRSGANVLTF
TRBD2	many	15	TRBV28	TRBJ2-1	TGTGCCAGCAGCCGGGGGGGGGCCCAGGACAATGAGCAGTTCTTC	CASSRGGAQDNEQFF
TRBD2	NA	17	TRBV20-1	TRBJ2-5	TGCAGTGCTAGAAGAGGGACTAGCGGGTCTAGGGGAGAGACCCAGTACTTC	CSARRGTSGSRGETQYF
NA	few	16	TRBV6-1	TRBJ1-2	TGTGCCAGCAGTCCGGGACAACCCCTTTCTAACTATGGCTACACCTTC	CASSPGQPLSNYGYTF
NA	NA	15	TRBV24-1	TRBJ1-2	TGTGCCACCAGTGATTCCTCACAGGGAGACTATGGCTACACCTTC	CATSDSSQGDYGYTF
NA	few	15	TRBV7-3	TRBJ2-7	TGTGCCAGCAGCTTAATGGATGGACCCCTCTACGAGCAGTACTTC	CASSLMDGPLYEQYF
NA	few	13	TRBV29-1	TRBJ1-6	TGCAGCGTCCTTAGCTCCTATAATTCACCCCTCCACTTT	CSVLSSYNSPLHF